This TCR beta chain stems from a study of cytomegalovirus exposure and HLA in healthy donors. Findings of the study overall: Specificity of a few CMV-associated chains for CMV antigens was verified in vitro.

With regard to this clone: Antigen: not known.

Here immunoSEQ multiplex PCR was the method, and the copy in TCRdb shows in-frame clones only, minus some. The sample lists roughly 200,000 clones, about 89% occurring once. Input material: PBMCs. The TCR sequence derives from a man aged 25 to 40 in good health and CMV-seropositive.

The CDR3 bases are TGTGCCACCATTCACAGGGGGCACGCTTTCTTT. Protein sequence: CATIHRGHAFF. The V call is TRBV15, the J call TRBJ1-1; TRBD1 agrees at 9 bases. The CDR3 is 11 residues long. V lost 7 bases to trimming and J lost 11 bases; unmatched junction nucleotides: 5. The germline gives CDR1 LNHNV, CDR2 YYDKDF (reference sequence).